The 5 T cell receptor beta chains given below trace back to one sample, sequenced in a study of radiation and T cells in renal cell carcinoma. The time point was: blood 4 weeks post-SBRT, at nephrectomy. Treatment specified: 15 Gy SBRT to primary tumor, nephrectomy 4 weeks later. Sequencing was performed with immunoSEQ multiplex PCR; in TCRdb, only in-frame clones are kept and a portion is missing. Of about 100,000 clones listed, 84% are singletons. Sequencing was performed on blood, taken from a patient whose treatment included radiotherapy and nephrectomy. The receptors derive from a man aged 55 to 69 with renal cell carcinoma.

The gene calls are TRBV11-3 and TRBJ1-4; a weak D match, TRBD1 (5 bases). From germline, CDR1 is SGHNT and CDR2 YENEEA. The CDR3 has 15 amino acids. V was trimmed by 5 bases and J by 3 bases, leaving 13 bases between them. CDR3 residues: CASSTKLGPNEKLFF. In DNA, the CDR3 is TGTGCCAGCAGCACAAAGCTGGGACCTAATGAAAAACTGTTTTTT.

The rearrangement joins TRBV27 to TRBJ2-5; the D gene is possibly TRBD2 (5 bases). This CDR3 is built from 12 residues. Trimming stripped 8 bases from V and 7 bases from J, with 14 bases between. Germline CDR1 is MNHEY and CDR2 is SMNVEV (reference sequence). CDR3 in DNA: TGTGCCAGCCAAGGGTTTCGGGGGACCCAGTACTTC. Translating gives CASQGFRGTQYF.

The chain has TRBV28 and TRBJ1-2; D not certain. The V and J ends lost 5 bases and 3 bases respectively, with 16 bases between them. CDR3 length: 15 amino acids. The germline CDR1 and CDR2 sequences are MDHEN and SYDVKM. CDR3 amino acids: CASSSFHARDYGYTF. In DNA, the CDR3 is TGTGCCAGCAGTAGCTTCCACGCCAGAGACTATGGCTACACCTTC.

The CDR3 region is CASSPPRTSGRASTPYNEQFF. DNA for the CDR3: TGTGCCAGCTCACCGCCCCGGACTAGCGGGAGGGCCTCCACTCCCTACAATGAGCAGTTCTTC. This sequence joins TRBV18 and TRBJ2-1, with 15 positions matching TRBD2. The CDR3 loop spans 21 amino acids. CDR1 KGHSH and CDR2 LQKENI come from the germline V gene. Trimming took 3 bases from V and 2 from J; bases not matched to a gene: 14.

This clone was recorded a few times. CDR3 coding DNA: TGTGCCACCAGACTTAGACGGGAGGGTACAGATACGCAGTATTTT. Translating it yields CATRLRREGTDTQYF. J is TRBJ2-3 and V is TRBV15, with 8 nucleotides matching TRBD2. This CDR3 is 15 amino acids long. In germline, CDR1 is LNHNV, CDR2 YYDKDF (reference sequence). After removal of 6 bases from V and 3 bases from J, the junction contained 8 bases not matched to a gene.